This passage covers 14 T cell receptor beta chains from one sample sequenced in a study of blood T cell repertoires in COVID-19 (dated by TCRdb to the early 2020s). Receptor libraries were prepared by the immunoSEQ multiplex PCR assay. This immuneACCESS table, as held by TCRdb, lists in-frame sequences with V and J called but not all clones. Of the missing ones, under half trace to an unresolved V gene in checked studies; the others have no known cause. Present in this sample are approximately 300,000 clones, 70% to 90% of which were seen just once. The ten largest clonotypes hold under 6.5% of the sample. The material sequenced was PBMCs or T cells enriched from blood (not recorded which). These receptors were taken from a woman aged 25 to 39 who had recovered from COVID-19.

The chain is built from TRBV7-3 and TRBJ2-5; 11 nucleotides align to TRBD2. Per germline, CDR1 SGHTA and CDR2 FQGTGA. The CDR3 has 14 amino acids. The junction had 6 bases not matched to a gene; V was cut back by 5 bases and J by 7 bases. Here the CDR3 DNA reads TGTGCCAGCAGCAAGACTAGCGGGGTCGTGACCCAGTACTTC. Amino acids: CASSKTSGVVTQYF.

The chain couples TRBV28 to TRBJ1-5, with 9 bases identical to TRBD1. Losses at the gene ends were 6 bases for V and 11 bases for J; bases not matched to a gene: 14. In germline, CDR1 is MDHEN, CDR2 SYDVKM. The CDR3 runs 15 residues. In DNA, the CDR3 is TGTGCCAGCAGCCCCACCGGGACAGGGATCACGGCCCAGCATTTT. Its protein product is CASSPTGTGITAQHF.

CDR3: CASTGQGRNSPLHF. Written as DNA, the CDR3 is TGTGCCAGTACGGGACAGGGGAGGAATTCACCCCTCCACTTT. V usage is TRBV19 and J usage is TRBJ1-6; 10 bases line up with TRBD1. With V trimmed by 7 bases and J by 7 bases, 4 bases remained unmatched. Germline assignment: CDR1 LNHDA and CDR2 SQIVND (reference sequence). The CDR3 has 14 residues.

This chain links TRBV2 with TRBJ1-1; D is unclear. The CDR3 loop spans 14 amino acids. Germline V gives CDR1 SNHLY, CDR2 FYNNEI. Trimming pared 7 bases from V and 1 base from J, leaving 13 bases between. The DNA of the CDR3 is TGTGCCAGCATCAAGACAAATCCGAACACTGAAGCTTTCTTT. Amino acid sequence: CASIKTNPNTEAFF.

This sequence joins TRBV7-9 and TRBJ1-4; D is uncertain. Germline lookup yields CDR1 SEHNR and CDR2 FQNEAQ (reference sequence). The germline V and J ends were trimmed by 5 bases and 5 bases, with 15 bases remaining between them. The CDR3 loop spans 15 amino acids. DNA for the CDR3: TGTGCCAGCAGCCCGCCGGGAGATAGAAATGAAAAACTGTTTTTT. Its protein is CASSPPGDRNEKLFF.

The rearrangement links TRBV5-6 to TRBJ1-2, with TRBD1 matching over 7 bases. CDR1 SGHDT and CDR2 YYEEEE come from the germline V gene. The CDR3 covers 13 residues. Losses at the gene ends were 6 bases for V and 7 bases for J; bases not matched to a gene: 9. The CDR3 coding sequence is TGTGCCAGCAACCAAGACAGGGACGGTGGCTACACCTTC. Its translation is CASNQDRDGGYTF.

This clone was counted a few times. This chain joins TRBV9 and TRBJ1-2; 7 bases agree with TRBD1. Germline trimming cut 0 bases from V and 5 bases from J; bases unmatched to any gene: 7. The CDR3 totals 15 residues. From germline, CDR1 is SGDLS and CDR2 YYNGEE. The DNA for the CDR3 is TGTGCCAGCAGCGTAGCCTCACAGGGGTTTTATGGCTACACCTTC. This sequence encodes CASSVASQGFYGYTF.

The genes are TRBV27 and TRBJ2-1, with D unresolved. V lost 4 bases and J 0 bases, leaving 7 bases between the germline ends. Germline CDR1 reads MNHEY; CDR2 reads SMNVEV (reference sequence). CDR3 length: 14 residues. The CDR3, as DNA: TGTGCCAGCAGTTCCACGAGCTCCTACAATGAGCAGTTCTTC. It encodes CASSSTSSYNEQFF.

A remark on this clone: This specimen includes other DNA sequences encoding the same CDR3. V is TRBV19 and J is TRBJ1-5; TRBD1 aligns across 12 bases. The CDR3 totals 17 residues. Germline trimming cut 6 bases from V and 0 bases from J; bases unmatched to any gene: 6. Germline loops: CDR1 LNHDA, CDR2 SQIVND (reference sequence). Here the CDR3 DNA reads TGTGCCAGTAGCCGGGACAGGGGGCCTTATAGCAATCAGCCCCAGCATTTT. Translation gives CASSRDRGPYSNQPQHF.

The chain carries TRBV4-3 and TRBJ2-5; TRBD2 matches 9 bases. The CDR3 length is 16 residues. Unmatched junction bases numbered 3, after V lost 1 base and J lost 0 bases. Germline CDR1 and CDR2: LGHNA and YSLEER. The DNA for the CDR3 is TGCGCCAGCAGCCAAGTTAGCGGGGGCCACCAAGAGACCCAGTACTTC. Its translation is CASSQVSGGHQETQYF.

This chain's CDR3 is CASSLKDRLYGYTF. DNA for the CDR3: TGTGCCAGCAGCTTGAAGGACAGACTCTATGGCTACACCTTC. The rearrangement joins TRBV5-6 to TRBJ1-2; D is perhaps TRBD1 (6 bases). Trimming shortened V by 1 base and J by 4 bases, and 11 bases separated the two germline ends. The CDR3 length is 14 residues. The V gene's germline CDR1 is SGHDT and CDR2 YYEEEE.

V is TRBV3-1 (or the pseudogene TRBV3-2) and J is TRBJ1-2; no firm D call. V shed 0 bases and J shed 10 bases, with 15 bases lying between them. Germline V gives CDR1 LGHDT, CDR2 YNNKEL (reference sequence). The CDR3 totals 14 residues. CDR3 in amino acids: CASSQDRHSLLYTF. The CDR3 DNA is TGTGCCAGCAGCCAAGATCGACATTCTCTGCTCTACACCTTC.

J is TRBJ1-2 and V is TRBV2, with TRBD1 identical over 7 bases. With 4 bases clipped from V and 0 bases from J, the junction kept 5 bases outside the gene matches. Per germline, CDR1 SNHLY and CDR2 FYNNEI. The CDR3 runs 15 residues. In nucleotides, the CDR3 is TGTGCCAGCAGTGGACAGGGACCTTCTAACTATGGCTACACCTTC. This codes for CASSGQGPSNYGYTF.

CDR3 residues: CASSFGQGFRQPQHF. CDR3 nucleotide sequence: TGTGCCAGCAGTTTTGGGCAGGGGTTTAGACAGCCCCAGCATTTT. This sequence joins TRBV28 and TRBJ1-5, with a possible D match to TRBD1 (6 bases). This CDR3 comprises 15 residues. Germline values: CDR1 MDHEN, CDR2 SYDVKM. Trimming pared 3 bases from V and 7 bases from J, leaving 16 bases between.